This T cell receptor (beta chain) was documented in a study of blood T cell repertoires in COVID-19. Produced via immunoSEQ multiplex PCR; TCRdb's table is partial and in-frame only. The sample lists around 91,000 clones, more than 65% occurring once. Trimming shortened V by 1 base and J by 3 bases, and 4 bases separated the two germline ends. The CDR3 spans 14 residues. Germline CDR1 reads SGHTA; CDR2 reads FQGTGA. On this clone itself: This same CDR3 is encoded by further DNA sequences in the sample.

This rearrangement joins TRBV7-3 to TRBJ1-6; no clear D. Sequencing was performed on peripheral blood. The clonotype was recovered from a woman aged 80 or older with active or convalescent COVID-19. The chain's CDR3 is CASSLSSYNSPLHF. In nucleotides, the CDR3 is TGTGCCAGCAGCTTAAGCAGCTATAATTCACCCCTCCACTTT.